This T cell receptor (beta chain) comes out of a study of PD-1 blockade in classical Hodgkin lymphoma. Study at large: Administration of nivolumab to patients was at 3 mg/kg intravenously every 2 weeks. Whole-study findings and limits: Patients newly diagnosed and complete responders had comparable baseline diversity.

On this clone: The antigen remains unidentified.

The table came from immunoSEQ multiplex PCR; TCRdb's copy has only in-frame clones and leaves some out. The sample carries approximately 25,000 clones, roughly 80% recorded once. Patients all relapsed after autologous stem cell transplantation, and there was variation in brentuximab vedotin exposure. The sequenced sample was peripheral blood mononuclear cells (PBMCs), obtained before the second cycle of nivolumab. This clonotype originated in a human donor with classical Hodgkin lymphoma.

The CDR3, as DNA: TGTGCCAGCAGCCCCCGGAGTTACAATGAGCAGTTCTTC. Amino acid sequence: CASSPRSYNEQFF. The rearrangement links TRBV7-6 to TRBJ2-1, with no clear D. Germline V lookup: CDR1 SGHVS, CDR2 FNYEAQ. This CDR3 spans 13 amino acids. The V end was cut by 5 bases, the J end by 4 bases, with 9 bases between.